These 26 T cell receptor beta chains were sequenced from one sample in a study of blood T cell repertoires in COVID-19. The repertoire was sequenced with immunoSEQ multiplex PCR; TCRdb's copy has only in-frame clones and lacks some. The data hold 300,000 to 400,000 clones, with roughly 87% observed a single time. The sequencing input was PBMCs or T cells enriched from blood (not recorded which). All receptors come from a woman younger than 45 who had recovered from COVID-19.

This clone was picked up a small number of times. The chain uses TRBV19 and TRBJ1-6; D not certain. Germline V gene data show CDR1 as LNHDA and CDR2 as SQIVND (reference sequence). CDR3 size: 14 residues. Deletions cut 5 bases from V and 9 bases from J, with 14 bases between. The CDR3 sequence: CASSGPPSPSPLHF. CDR3 DNA sequence: TGTGCCAGTAGTGGGCCTCCAAGCCCTTCACCCCTCCACTTT. Supplemented by reference TRBV19 and TRBJ1-6, the full variable domain reads DGGITQSPKYLFRKEGQNVTLSCEQNLNHDAMYWYRQDPGQGLRLIYYSQIVNDFQKGDIAEGYSVSREKKESFPLTVTSAQKNPTAFYLCASSGPPSPSPLHFGNGTRLTVT.

V is TRBV7-2 and J is TRBJ2-7, with 7 bases that match TRBD2. The germline V gene has CDR1 SGHTA and CDR2 FQGNSA. The CDR3 has 13 residues. The V gene end was trimmed by 5 bases and the J gene end by 4 bases; junction bases not matched to a gene: 5. The CDR3 nucleotides are TGTGCCAGCAGCCCCAGGGAGGGATACGAGCAGTACTTC. It specifies CASSPREGYEQYF.

The V gene is TRBV9, the J gene TRBJ2-2; 10 positions match TRBD2. CDR3 length equals 17 residues. CDR1 and CDR2 from the germline V gene are SGDLS and YYNGEE. V was pared by 2 bases and J by 5 bases, with 9 bases of the junction left unmatched. The DNA of the CDR3 is TGTGCCAGCAGCGTTCAACCGGGACTAGCGTGGACCGGGGAGCTGTTTTTT. This gives the protein CASSVQPGLAWTGELFF.

The CDR3 nucleotides are TGTGCCAGCACTTCTCCCCGAGTGGCTGAAGCTTTCTTT. It translates to CASTSPRVAEAFF. This chain links TRBV19 with TRBJ1-1; no reliable D call. V was clipped by 9 bases and J by 6 bases, with 17 bases between them. This CDR3 contains 13 residues. Germline V lookup: CDR1 LNHDA, CDR2 SQIVND (reference sequence).

V usage is TRBV10-2 and J usage is TRBJ2-1; TRBD2 matches at 15 bases. The CDR3 length is 18 residues. The J segment lost 2 bases and the V segment lost 6 bases, leaving 8 bases of the junction unmatched. CDR1 is WSHSY and CDR2 is SAAADI in the germline V gene. CDR3 sequence (DNA): TGCGCCAGCAGCTCCGGGACTAGCGGGGGGATCGCCTACAATGAGCAGTTCTTC. Translation gives CASSSGTSGGIAYNEQFF.

The chain has TRBV18 and TRBJ1-3; unclear D gene. Looked up from germline, CDR1 is KGHSH and CDR2 is LQKENI. The CDR3 has 17 residues. V was trimmed by 1 base and J by 0 bases, leaving 13 bases between them. CDR3 sequence reads: CASSPRFAGISGNTIYF. CDR3 DNA: TGTGCCAGCTCACCACGGTTCGCCGGGATCTCTGGAAACACCATATATTTT.

The rearrangement joins TRBV2 to TRBJ2-1; unclear D gene. V was pared by 7 bases and J by 1 base, with 5 bases between. CDR3 length equals 12 residues. Germline CDR1 is SNHLY and CDR2 is FYNNEI. The CDR3 DNA is TGTGCCAGCAAGGAGTCCTACAATGAGCAGTTCTTC. Amino acid sequence: CASKESYNEQFF.

The V gene is TRBV28, the J gene TRBJ1-5; 7 bases map to TRBD1. The CDR3 covers 15 residues. Germline CDR1 reads MDHEN; CDR2 reads SYDVKM. J gave up 5 bases and V 6 bases, and 10 bases lay outside the gene matches. CDR3 in amino acids: CASSRQGAPDQPQHF. Here the CDR3 DNA reads TGTGCCAGCAGCCGACAGGGCGCTCCTGATCAGCCCCAGCATTTT.

The J gene is TRBJ2-3, the V gene TRBV20-1, with a possible D match to TRBD2 (6 bases). The CDR3 contains 15 residues. Trimming removed 3 bases from V and 3 bases from J, with 16 bases in between. Germline V gene lookup returns CDR1 DFQATT and CDR2 SNEGSKA (reference sequence). The CDR3 DNA reads as TGCAGTGCTAGTTCGTCCGGGCTAGCGACAGATACGCAGTATTTT. As protein: CSASSSGLATDTQYF.

CDR3 loop: CASRKASGVPYNEQFF. In nucleotides, the CDR3 is TGTGCCAGCAGAAAGGCTAGCGGAGTCCCCTACAATGAGCAGTTCTTC. The chain combines TRBV7-9 with TRBJ2-1, with TRBD2 matching over 7 bases. Trimming took 6 bases from V and 2 from J; bases not matched to a gene: 10. The germline V gene encodes CDR1 SEHNR and CDR2 FQNEAQ (reference sequence). CDR3 length: 16 amino acids.

About this clone itself: The same CDR3 arises from other DNA sequences in this sample as well. The gene calls are TRBV5-1 and TRBJ2-5; a weak D match, TRBD2 (6 bases). Trimming removed 2 bases from V and 5 bases from J, with 13 bases in between. The CDR3 runs 14 residues. Germline V CDR1 and CDR2: SGHRS, YFSETQ. CDR3 amino acids: CASSFRRGGETQYF. The CDR3 DNA reads TGCGCCAGCAGCTTTCGGCGGGGCGGGGAGACCCAGTACTTC.

V is TRBV19 and J is TRBJ1-1; 10 bases are shared with TRBD1. The germline CDR1 and CDR2 sequences are LNHDA and SQIVND (reference sequence). The V segment lost 3 bases and the J segment 14 bases; nucleotides outside the gene matches: 12. CDR3 size: 14 residues. CDR3 sequence reads: CASSIPDRGSRLFF. CDR3 sequence (DNA): TGTGCCAGTAGTATTCCGGACAGGGGGTCGAGGCTGTTCTTT.

This chain connects TRBV5-8 to TRBJ2-7; 9 bases fit TRBD2. With V trimmed by 4 bases and J by 0 bases, 8 bases remained unmatched. The CDR3 totals 16 residues. Germline CDR1 reads SGHTS; CDR2 reads YDEGEE. CDR3: CASSPQRGALSYEQYF. The CDR3 bases are TGTGCCAGCAGCCCGCAGCGGGGGGCCCTCTCCTACGAGCAGTACTTC.

The chain links TRBV18 to TRBJ2-5; TRBD1 matches at 7 bases. The germline V gene has CDR1 KGHSH and CDR2 LQKENI. V was pared by 6 bases and J by 5 bases, with 9 bases of the junction left unmatched. The CDR3 length is 14 residues. The CDR3 DNA reads TGTGCCAGCTCCCCTAGCAGAGGGGGCGAGACCCAGTACTTC. Its translation: CASSPSRGGETQYF.

The rearrangement uses TRBV6-2 or TRBV6-3 and TRBJ1-5; D possibly corresponds to TRBD1 (6 bases). V gave up 5 bases and J gave up 0 bases, with 14 bases separating them. Germline-derived CDR1 and CDR2 are MNHEY and SVGEGT. The CDR3 extends over 16 amino acids. The CDR3 is CASSTSTGLSNQPQHF. As DNA, the CDR3 is TGTGCCAGCAGTACCTCGACAGGCCTTAGCAATCAGCCCCAGCATTTT.

The chain links TRBV29-1 to TRBJ2-3, with D maybe TRBD2 (6 bases). Between the trimmed V and J ends, which lost 3 bases and 0 bases, there was a span of 10 bases. The CDR3 loop spans 14 amino acids. Germline V gene sequence: CDR1 SQVTM, CDR2 ANQGSEA. Here the CDR3 DNA reads TGCAGCGTTGATGGGGGGACTAGCACAGATACGCAGTATTTT. This translates into CSVDGGTSTDTQYF.

This chain connects TRBV10-3 to TRBJ2-3, with D tentatively TRBD1 (6 bases). CDR1 is ENHRY, CDR2 SYGVKD, per germline. Deletions cut 0 bases from V and 0 bases from J, with 13 bases between. The CDR3 runs 17 residues. The CDR3 coding sequence is TGTGCCATCAGTGAGTCTTGGGGGCAGTCTAGCACAGATACGCAGTATTTT. It is translated as CAISESWGQSSTDTQYF.

The J gene is TRBJ2-1, the V gene TRBV19; D is possibly TRBD1 (6 bases). CDR1 is LNHDA, CDR2 SQIVND, per germline (reference sequence). The CDR3 contains 15 residues. V shed 5 bases and J shed 4 bases, with 15 bases lying between them. Written as DNA, the CDR3 is TGTGCCAGTAGTTCCCATAGACAGGCTTACAATGAGCAGTTCTTC. It yields the protein CASSSHRQAYNEQFF.

This sequence joins TRBV2 and TRBJ1-5; the D gene is possibly TRBD1 (5 bases). From germline, CDR1 is SNHLY and CDR2 FYNNEI. Trimming took 0 bases from V and 11 from J, leaving 17 bases between them. This CDR3 is built from 15 residues. The CDR3 here is CASSEALQGDGTQHF. The CDR3 DNA follows: TGTGCCAGCAGTGAAGCGCTTCAAGGGGATGGGACCCAGCATTTT.

The V and J genes are TRBV2 and TRBJ1-5, with D tentatively TRBD1 (5 bases). Trimming removed 3 bases from V and 7 bases from J, with 13 bases in between. Germline V gene data show CDR1 as SNHLY and CDR2 as FYNNEI. The CDR3 totals 14 residues. The CDR3 DNA reads as TGTGCCAGCAGTGATGGCCGGGGGGACCAGCCCCAGCATTTT. It specifies CASSDGRGDQPQHF.

J is TRBJ2-7 and V is TRBV10-2; tentative D call: TRBD2 (5 bases). V lost 8 bases and J 6 bases, leaving 23 bases between the germline ends. This CDR3 comprises 15 residues. In germline, CDR1 is WSHSY, CDR2 SAAADI. CDR3 nucleotide sequence: TGCGCCAGCTTTGAGTCTAGAGGGTACCTCCTCGAGCAGTACTTC. Amino acids: CASFESRGYLLEQYF.

V usage is TRBV20-1 and J usage is TRBJ1-4; D gene uncertain. The germline V gene encodes CDR1 DFQATT and CDR2 SNEGSKA (reference sequence). The CDR3 extends over 11 amino acids. V was trimmed by 6 bases and J by 8 bases, leaving 10 bases between them. The CDR3: CSARLREKLFF. The CDR3 DNA sequence: TGCAGTGCCAGGTTACGGGAAAAACTGTTTTTT.

This clone was picked up a small number of times. V and J are TRBV29-1 and TRBJ1-1; the D is unclear. The CDR3 sequence is 13 residues long. V was cut by 6 bases and J by 0 bases, with 11 bases left in between. Germline-derived CDR1 and CDR2 are SQVTM and ANQGSEA. CDR3 DNA sequence: TGCAGCGTGGAACGTAAATTGAACACTGAAGCTTTCTTT. This codes for CSVERKLNTEAFF.

This chain joins TRBV18 and TRBJ1-3, with a possible D match to TRBD1 (5 bases). This CDR3 region has 16 residues. Trimming left V 5 bases short and J 0 bases short, with 14 bases between. Germline assignment: CDR1 KGHSH and CDR2 LQKENI. The CDR3 here is CASSRGGRSSGNTIYF. CDR3 DNA sequence: TGTGCCAGCTCAAGGGGCGGACGGAGCTCTGGAAACACCATATATTTT.

This clone occurred once. The chain combines TRBV5-5 with TRBJ2-1; D possibly corresponds to TRBD1 (5 bases). V lost 5 bases and J 8 bases, leaving 14 bases between the germline ends. Germline V CDR1 and CDR2: SGHKS, YYEKEE (reference sequence). This CDR3 is built from 13 residues. CDR3 amino acids: CASSPRQPYEQFF. The CDR3 region has the DNA TGTGCCAGCAGTCCCCGACAGCCCTATGAGCAGTTCTTC.

The table lists this clone with many counts. V is TRBV21-1 and J is TRBJ1-2; the DNA was not used to check the table's D call, TRBD1. TRBV21-1 is termed a pseudogene. The length of the CDR3 is 16 residues. The CDR3: CASSKPKQGWLNGYTF. DNA of the CDR3: TGTGCCAGCAGCAAGCCGAAACAGGGTTGGCTCAATGGCTACACCTTC.